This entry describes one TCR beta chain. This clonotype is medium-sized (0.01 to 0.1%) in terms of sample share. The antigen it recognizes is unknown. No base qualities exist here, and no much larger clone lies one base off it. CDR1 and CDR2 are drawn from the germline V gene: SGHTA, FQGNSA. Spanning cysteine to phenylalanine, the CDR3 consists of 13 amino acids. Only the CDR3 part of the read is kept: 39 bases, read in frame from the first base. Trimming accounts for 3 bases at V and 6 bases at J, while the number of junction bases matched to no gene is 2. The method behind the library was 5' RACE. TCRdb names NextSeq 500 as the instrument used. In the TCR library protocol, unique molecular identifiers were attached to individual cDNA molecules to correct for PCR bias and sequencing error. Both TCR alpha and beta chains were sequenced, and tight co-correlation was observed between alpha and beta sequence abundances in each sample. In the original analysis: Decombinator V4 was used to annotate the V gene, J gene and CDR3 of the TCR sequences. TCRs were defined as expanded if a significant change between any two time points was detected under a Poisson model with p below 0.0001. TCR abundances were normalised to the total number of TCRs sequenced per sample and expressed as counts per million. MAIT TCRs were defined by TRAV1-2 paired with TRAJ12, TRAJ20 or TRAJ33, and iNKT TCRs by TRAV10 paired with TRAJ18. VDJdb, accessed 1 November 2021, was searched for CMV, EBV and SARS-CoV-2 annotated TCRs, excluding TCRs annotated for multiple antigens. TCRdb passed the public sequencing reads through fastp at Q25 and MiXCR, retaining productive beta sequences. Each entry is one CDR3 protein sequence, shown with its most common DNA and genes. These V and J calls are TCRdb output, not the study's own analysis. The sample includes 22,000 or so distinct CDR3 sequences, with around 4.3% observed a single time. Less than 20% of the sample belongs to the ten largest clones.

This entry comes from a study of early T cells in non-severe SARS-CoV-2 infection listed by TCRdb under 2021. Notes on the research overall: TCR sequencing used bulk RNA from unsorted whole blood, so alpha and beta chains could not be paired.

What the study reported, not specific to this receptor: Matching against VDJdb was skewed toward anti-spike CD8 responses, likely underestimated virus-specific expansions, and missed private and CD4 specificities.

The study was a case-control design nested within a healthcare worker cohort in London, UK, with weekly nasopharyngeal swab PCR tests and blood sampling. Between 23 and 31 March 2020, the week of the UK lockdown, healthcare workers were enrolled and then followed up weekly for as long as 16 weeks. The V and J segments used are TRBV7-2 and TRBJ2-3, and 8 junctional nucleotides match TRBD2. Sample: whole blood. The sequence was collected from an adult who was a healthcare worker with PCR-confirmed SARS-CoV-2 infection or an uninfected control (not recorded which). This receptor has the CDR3 CASSFSGKDTQYF. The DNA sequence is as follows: TGTGCCAGCAGCTTTAGCGGGAAGGATACGCAGTATTTT.